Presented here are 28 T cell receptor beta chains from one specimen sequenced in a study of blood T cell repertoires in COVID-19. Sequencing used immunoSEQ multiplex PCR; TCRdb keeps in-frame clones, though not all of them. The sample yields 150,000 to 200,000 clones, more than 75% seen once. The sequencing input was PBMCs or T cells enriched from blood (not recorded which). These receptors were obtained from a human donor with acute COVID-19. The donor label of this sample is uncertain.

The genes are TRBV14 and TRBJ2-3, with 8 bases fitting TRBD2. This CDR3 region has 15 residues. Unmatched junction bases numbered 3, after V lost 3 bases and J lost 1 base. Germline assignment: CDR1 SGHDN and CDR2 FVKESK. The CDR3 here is CASSQEAGGTDTQYF. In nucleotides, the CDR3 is TGTGCCAGCAGCCAGGAAGCGGGGGGCACAGATACGCAGTATTTT.

In DNA form, the CDR3 reads TGTGCCAGCAGCCGTCAGGGTTATGGCTACACCTTC. This translates into CASSRQGYGYTF. V gene TRBV7-9 combines with J gene TRBJ1-2; TRBD1 is a possible D gene (5 bases). Germline assignment: CDR1 SEHNR and CDR2 FQNEAQ (reference sequence). Trimming pared 5 bases from V and 5 bases from J, leaving 9 bases between. This CDR3 has 12 amino acids.

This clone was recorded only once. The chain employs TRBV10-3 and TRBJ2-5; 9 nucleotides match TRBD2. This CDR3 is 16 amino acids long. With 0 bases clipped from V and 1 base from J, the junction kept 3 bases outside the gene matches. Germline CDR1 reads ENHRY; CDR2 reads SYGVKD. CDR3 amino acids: CAISESLTSGQETQYF. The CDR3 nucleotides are TGTGCCATCAGTGAGTCACTGACTAGCGGCCAAGAGACCCAGTACTTC.

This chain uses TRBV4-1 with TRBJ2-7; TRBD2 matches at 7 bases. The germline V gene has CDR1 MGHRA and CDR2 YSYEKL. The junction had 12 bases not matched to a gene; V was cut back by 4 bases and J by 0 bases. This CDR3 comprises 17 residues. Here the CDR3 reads CASSLLPGLPSSYEQYF. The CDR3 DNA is TGCGCCAGCAGCCTCCTTCCGGGACTACCTAGCTCCTACGAGCAGTACTTC.

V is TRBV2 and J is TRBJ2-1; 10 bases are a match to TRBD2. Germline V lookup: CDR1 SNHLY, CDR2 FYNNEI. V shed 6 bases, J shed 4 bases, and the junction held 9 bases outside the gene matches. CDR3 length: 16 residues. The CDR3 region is CASRALAGGPYNEQFF. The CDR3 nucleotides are TGTGCCAGCAGGGCCTTAGCGGGGGGTCCATACAATGAGCAGTTCTTC. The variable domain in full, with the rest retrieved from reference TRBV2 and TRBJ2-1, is EPEVTQTPSHQVTQMGQEVILRCVPISNHLYFYWYRQILGQKVEFLVSFYNNEISEKSEIFDDQFSVERPDGSNFTLKIRSTKLEDSAMYFCASRALAGGPYNEQFFGPGTRLTVL.

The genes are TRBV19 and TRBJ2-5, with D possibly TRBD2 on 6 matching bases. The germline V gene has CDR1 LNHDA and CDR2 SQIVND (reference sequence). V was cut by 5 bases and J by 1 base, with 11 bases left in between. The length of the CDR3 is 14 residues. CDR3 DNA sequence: TGTGCCAGTAGTTTCGGGGGTCCCCAAGAGACCCAGTACTTC. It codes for CASSFGGPQETQYF.

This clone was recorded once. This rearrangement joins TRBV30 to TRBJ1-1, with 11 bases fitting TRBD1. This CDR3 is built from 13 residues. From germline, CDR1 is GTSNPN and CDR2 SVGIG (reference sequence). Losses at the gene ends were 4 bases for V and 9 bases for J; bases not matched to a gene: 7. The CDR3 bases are TGTGCCTGGACCTCCGGGACAGGGGGAAAAGCTTTCTTT. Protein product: CAWTSGTGGKAFF.

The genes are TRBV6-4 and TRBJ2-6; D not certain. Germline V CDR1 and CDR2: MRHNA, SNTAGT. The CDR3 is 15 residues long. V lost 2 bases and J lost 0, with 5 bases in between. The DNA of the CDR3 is TGTGCCAGCAGTGACCCGCGCTCTGGGGCCAACGTCCTGACTTTC. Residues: CASSDPRSGANVLTF.

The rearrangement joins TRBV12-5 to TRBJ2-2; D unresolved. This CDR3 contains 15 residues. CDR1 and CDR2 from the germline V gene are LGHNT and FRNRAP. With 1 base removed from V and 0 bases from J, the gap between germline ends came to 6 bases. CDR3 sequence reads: CASGLAVANTGELFF. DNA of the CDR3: TGTGCTAGTGGTTTGGCGGTAGCGAACACCGGGGAGCTGTTTTTT. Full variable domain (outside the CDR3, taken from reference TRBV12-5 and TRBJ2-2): DARVTQTPRHKVTEMGQEVTMRCQPILGHNTVFWYRQTMMQGLELLAYFRNRAPLDDSGMPKDRFSAEMPDATLATLKIQPSEPRDSAVYFCASGLAVANTGELFFGEGSRLTVL.

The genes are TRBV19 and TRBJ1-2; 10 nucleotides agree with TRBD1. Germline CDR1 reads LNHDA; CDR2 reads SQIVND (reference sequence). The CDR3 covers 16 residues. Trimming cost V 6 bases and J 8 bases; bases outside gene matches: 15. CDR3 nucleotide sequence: TGTGCCAGTAGCCACTCCGGGACAGGGGACCTTAGGGGCTACACCTTC. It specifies CASSHSGTGDLRGYTF.

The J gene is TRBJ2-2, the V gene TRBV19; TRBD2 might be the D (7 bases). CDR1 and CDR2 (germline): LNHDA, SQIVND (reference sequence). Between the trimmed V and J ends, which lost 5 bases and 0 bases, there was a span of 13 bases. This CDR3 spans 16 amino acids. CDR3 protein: CASSRGGGANTGELFF. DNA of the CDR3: TGTGCCAGTAGTCGAGGGGGAGGGGCGAACACCGGGGAGCTGTTTTTT.

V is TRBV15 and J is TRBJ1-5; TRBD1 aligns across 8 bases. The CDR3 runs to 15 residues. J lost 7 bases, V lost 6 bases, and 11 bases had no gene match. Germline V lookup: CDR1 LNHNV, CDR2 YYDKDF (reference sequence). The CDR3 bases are TGTGCCACCAGACCCGGACAGGGAATAGGGCAGCCCCAGCATTTT. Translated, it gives CATRPGQGIGQPQHF.

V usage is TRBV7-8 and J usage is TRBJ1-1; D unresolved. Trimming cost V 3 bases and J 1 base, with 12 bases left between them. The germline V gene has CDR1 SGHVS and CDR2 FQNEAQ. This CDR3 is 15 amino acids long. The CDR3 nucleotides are TGTGCCAGCAGCTTCGGCGGGGTGACGAACACTGAAGCTTTCTTT. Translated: CASSFGGVTNTEAFF.

The CDR3: CASSPSWGPGETQYF. CDR3 DNA: TGTGCCAGCAGCCCGTCCTGGGGCCCCGGCGAGACCCAGTACTTC. The chain joins TRBV11-3 to TRBJ2-5, with a tentative D call TRBD1 (5 bases). Germline loops: CDR1 SGHNT, CDR2 YENEEA. CDR3 length equals 15 residues. V lost 5 bases and J 5 bases, leaving 18 bases between the germline ends.

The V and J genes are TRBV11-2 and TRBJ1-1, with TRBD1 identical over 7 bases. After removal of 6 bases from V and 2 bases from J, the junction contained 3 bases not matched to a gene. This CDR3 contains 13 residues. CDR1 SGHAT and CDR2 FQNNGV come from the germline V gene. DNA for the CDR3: TGTGCCAGCAGACAGGGGTCAAACACTGAAGCTTTCTTT. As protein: CASRQGSNTEAFF.

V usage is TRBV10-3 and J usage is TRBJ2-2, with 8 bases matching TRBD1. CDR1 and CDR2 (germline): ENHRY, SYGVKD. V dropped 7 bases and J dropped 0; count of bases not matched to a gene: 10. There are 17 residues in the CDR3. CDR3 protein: CAITGARGRTNTGELFF. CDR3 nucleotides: TGTGCCATCACCGGGGCCAGGGGGCGGACGAACACCGGGGAGCTGTTTTTT.

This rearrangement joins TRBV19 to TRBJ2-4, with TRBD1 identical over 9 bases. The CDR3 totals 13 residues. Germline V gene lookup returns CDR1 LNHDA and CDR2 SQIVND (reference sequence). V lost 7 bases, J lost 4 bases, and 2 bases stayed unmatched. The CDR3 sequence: CASKGTGKNIQYF. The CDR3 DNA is TGTGCCAGTAAGGGGACAGGGAAAAACATTCAGTACTTC.

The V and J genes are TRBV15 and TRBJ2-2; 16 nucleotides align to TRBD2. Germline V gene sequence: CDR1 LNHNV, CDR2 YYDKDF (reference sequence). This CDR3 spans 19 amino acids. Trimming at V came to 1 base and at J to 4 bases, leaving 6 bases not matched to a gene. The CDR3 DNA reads TGTGCCACCAGCAGAGCCGGGACTAGCGGGGGGGCGGGCACCGGGGAGCTGTTTTTT. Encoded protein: CATSRAGTSGGAGTGELFF.

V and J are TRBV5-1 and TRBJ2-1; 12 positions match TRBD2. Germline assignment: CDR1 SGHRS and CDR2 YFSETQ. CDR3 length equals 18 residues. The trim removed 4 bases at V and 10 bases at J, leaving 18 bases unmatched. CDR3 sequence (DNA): TGCGCCAGCAGCCTCCCCCCCTCTAGCGGGGGGGCCACGGTCGAGCAGTTCTTC. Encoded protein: CASSLPPSSGGATVEQFF.

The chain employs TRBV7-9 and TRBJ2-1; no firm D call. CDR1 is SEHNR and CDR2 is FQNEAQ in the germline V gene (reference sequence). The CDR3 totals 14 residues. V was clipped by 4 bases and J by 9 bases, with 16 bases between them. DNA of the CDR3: TGTGCCAGCAGCTCAATCCTTCTACCGGGTGAGCAGTTCTTC. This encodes CASSSILLPGEQFF.

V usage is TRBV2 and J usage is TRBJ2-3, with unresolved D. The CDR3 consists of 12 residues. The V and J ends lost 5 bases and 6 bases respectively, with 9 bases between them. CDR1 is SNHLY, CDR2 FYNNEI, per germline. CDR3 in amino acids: CASSPTGDTQYF. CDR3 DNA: TGTGCCAGCAGTCCGACTGGGGATACGCAGTATTTT.

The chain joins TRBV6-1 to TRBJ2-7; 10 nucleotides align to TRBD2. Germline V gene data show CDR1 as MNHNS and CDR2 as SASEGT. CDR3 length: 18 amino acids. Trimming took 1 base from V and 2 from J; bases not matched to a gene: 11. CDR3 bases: TGTGCCAGCAGTGAAGTGATTGAGGGACTAGCGTGGGCCTACGAGCAGTACTTC. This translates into CASSEVIEGLAWAYEQYF.

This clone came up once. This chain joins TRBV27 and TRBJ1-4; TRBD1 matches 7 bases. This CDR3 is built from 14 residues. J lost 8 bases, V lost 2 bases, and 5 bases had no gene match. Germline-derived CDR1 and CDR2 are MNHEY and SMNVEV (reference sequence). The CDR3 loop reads CASSLEGAGEKLFF. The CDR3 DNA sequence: TGTGCCAGCAGTTTAGAGGGGGCAGGGGAAAAACTGTTTTTT.

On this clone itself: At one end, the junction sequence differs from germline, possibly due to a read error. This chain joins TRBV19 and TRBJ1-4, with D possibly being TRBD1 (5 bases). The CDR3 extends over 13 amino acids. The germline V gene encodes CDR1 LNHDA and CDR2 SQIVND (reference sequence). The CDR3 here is CASYSGAKEKLFF. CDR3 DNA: TGTGCCTCCTACAGTGGGGCTAAGGAAAAACTGTTTTTT. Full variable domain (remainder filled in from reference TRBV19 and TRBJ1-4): DGGITQSPKYLFRKEGQNVTLSCEQNLNHDAMYWYRQDPGQGLRLIYYSQIVNDFQKGDIAEGYSVSREKKESFPLTVTSAQKNPTAFYLCASYSGAKEKLFFGSGTQLSVL.

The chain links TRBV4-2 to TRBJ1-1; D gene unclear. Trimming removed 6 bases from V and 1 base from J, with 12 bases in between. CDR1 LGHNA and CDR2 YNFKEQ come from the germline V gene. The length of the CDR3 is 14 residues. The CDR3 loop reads CASRRPGTNTEAFF. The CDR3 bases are TGTGCCAGCAGGAGGCCGGGAACGAACACTGAAGCTTTCTTT.

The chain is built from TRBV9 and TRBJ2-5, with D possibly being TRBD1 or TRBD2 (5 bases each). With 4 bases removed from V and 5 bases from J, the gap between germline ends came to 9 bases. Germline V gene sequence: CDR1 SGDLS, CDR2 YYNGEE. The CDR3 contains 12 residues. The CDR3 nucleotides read TGTGCCAGCAGCCTAGGGGAGGAGACCCAGTACTTC. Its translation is CASSLGEETQYF.

The CDR3 sequence: CASSYSELNEKLFF. The CDR3 DNA sequence: TGTGCCAGCAGTTACTCGGAGCTTAATGAAAAACTGTTTTTT. The chain has TRBV6-5 and TRBJ1-4; D is unclear. Germline V gives CDR1 MNHEY, CDR2 SVGAGI. The germline V and J ends were trimmed by 0 bases and 4 bases, with 6 bases remaining between them. This CDR3 spans 14 amino acids.

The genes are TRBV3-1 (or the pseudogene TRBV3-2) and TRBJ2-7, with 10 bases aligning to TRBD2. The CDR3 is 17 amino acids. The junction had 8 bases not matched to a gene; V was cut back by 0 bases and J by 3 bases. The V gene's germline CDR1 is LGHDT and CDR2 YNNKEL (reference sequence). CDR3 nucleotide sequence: TGTGCCAGCAGCCAAGATTCCTGGGCTAGCGGGGGCTACGAGCAGTACTTC. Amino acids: CASSQDSWASGGYEQYF.